Listed below are T cell receptor beta chains from one sample, sequenced in a study of yellow fever vaccine responses in identical twins. TCRdb passed the RT-PCR reads through MiXCR, listing each CDR3 protein once. The sample lists about 23,000 distinct CDR3 sequences, around 74% occurring once. The specimen was T cells from blood (PBMCs), unsorted or a sorted subset (not recorded which), collected before or after yellow fever vaccination (not recorded which). These receptors were collected from a woman aged 18-29 years who received the yellow fever vaccine. Both conserved end residues are part of each CDR3. The D gene is left open where the match is weak. Some rows mark clone size as missing; the rest say once, few, many or name a class of expanded clone.

. TRBJ2-3 . TRBV12-1 CASSFRLAAGATDTQYF TGTGCCAGCAGCTTTCGACTAGCGGCGGGGGCCACAGATACGCAGTATTTT
. TRBJ2-1 TRBD2 TRBV11-3 CASSLGLAGPTLFNEQFF TGTGCCAGCAGCCTCGGACTAGCAGGCCCCACCCTGTTCAATGAGCAGTTCTTC
. TRBJ1-1 TRBD1 TRBV11-2 CASSLPGRDRETEAFF TGTGCCAGCAGCTTACCCGGCCGGGACAGGGAAACTGAAGCTTTCTTT
. TRBJ2-5 TRBD2 TRBV5-1 CASSLEGLMETQYF TGCGCCAGCAGCTTGGAGGGACTAATGGAGACCCAGTACTTC
. TRBJ1-4 . TRBV7-3 CASSLRGTANEKLFF TGTGCCAGCAGCTTAAGGGGAACCGCTAATGAAAAACTGTTTTTT
. TRBJ2-1 . TRBV11-3 CASSLNLKNNEQFF TGTGCCAGCAGCTTAAACCTCAAGAACAATGAGCAGTTCTTC
. TRBJ1-5 . TRBV6-1 CASSQGFGQPQHF TGTGCCAGCAGCCAGGGGTTCGGTCAGCCCCAGCATTTT
. TRBJ1-1 . TRBV29-1 CSVWQNTEAFF TGCAGCGTTTGGCAAAACACTGAAGCTTTCTTT
. TRBJ1-5 . TRBV4-1 CASSQDWLGRQPQHF TGCGCCAGCAGCCAAGATTGGCTAGGGAGGCAGCCCCAGCATTTT
. TRBJ1-1 . TRBV10-3 CAITAVLNTEAFF TGTGCCATCACGGCGGTCCTGAACACTGAAGCTTTCTTT
. TRBJ2-7 TRBD2 TRBV14 CASRTSGNYEQYF TGTGCCAGCAGGACTAGCGGGAACTACGAGCAGTACTTC
few TRBJ2-1 . TRBV5-6 CASSLADRFGNEQFF TGTGCCAGCAGCTTGGCCGACAGGTTCGGCAATGAGCAGTTCTTC
. TRBJ2-1 TRBD2 TRBV7-6 CASSLDRAGGRIEQFF TGTGCCAGCAGCTTAGATAGAGCGGGGGGGCGTATTGAGCAGTTCTTC
. TRBJ1-5 . TRBV2 CASSEFGDNQPQHF TGTGCCAGCAGTGAATTCGGGGACAATCAGCCCCAGCATTTT
. TRBJ1-3 . TRBV20-1 CSARDPRLAGNTIYF TGCAGTGCTAGAGATCCCCGGCTCGCTGGAAACACCATATATTTT
. TRBJ2-3 . TRBV20-1 CSARRGGDTQYF TGCAGTGCTAGAAGGGGGGGGGATACGCAGTATTTT
. TRBJ2-1 . TRBV2 CASSPYSGAYNEQFF TGTGCCAGCAGTCCGTATTCGGGGGCCTACAATGAGCAGTTCTTC
. TRBJ2-3 TRBD2 TRBV11-2 CASSLVTSGRFLGTDTQYF TGTGCCAGCAGCTTAGTAACTAGCGGGAGATTCCTCGGGACAGATACGCAGTATTTT
. TRBJ2-7 . TRBV5-1 CASIPAYEQYF TGCGCCAGCATACCAGCCTACGAGCAGTACTTC
. TRBJ2-3 . TRBV13 CASTLVRASDTQYF TGTGCCAGCACCCTAGTCAGGGCTTCAGATACGCAGTATTTT
. TRBJ2-7 TRBD2 TRBV25-1 CASSIAGGTYEQYF TGTGCCAGCAGTATTGCGGGAGGTACCTACGAGCAGTACTTC
. TRBJ1-1 TRBD1 TRBV6-1 CASSPRTGVTEAFF TGTGCCAGCAGTCCGCGGACAGGGGTGACTGAAGCTTTCTTT
. TRBJ1-1 TRBD1 TRBV11-1 CASSPDRGNTEAFF TGTGCCAGCAGCCCCGACAGGGGGAACACTGAAGCTTTCTTT
. TRBJ2-1 TRBD2 TRBV29-1 CSVRLAGGYNEQFF TGCAGCGTTAGACTAGCGGGGGGGTACAATGAGCAGTTCTTC
. TRBJ2-1 TRBD2 TRBV11-2 CASSLGTSNEQFF TGTGCCAGCAGCTTAGGGACTAGCAATGAGCAGTTCTTC
few TRBJ2-3 . TRBV18 CASSPGRMADTQYF TGTGCCAGCTCACCAGGGAGGATGGCAGATACGCAGTATTTT
. TRBJ1-1 . TRBV20-1 CSRGDPGYTEAFF TGCAGTCGGGGGGACCCAGGGTACACTGAAGCTTTCTTT
. TRBJ1-1 . TRBV5-5 CASSLRGNEAFF TGTGCCAGCAGCTTAAGGGGAAATGAAGCTTTCTTT
. TRBJ2-7 TRBD2 TRBV4-1 CASSQDLASGSYEQYF TGCGCCAGCAGCCAAGATTTAGCTAGCGGGAGCTACGAGCAGTACTTC
. TRBJ1-1 . TRBV29-1 CSVEGGGPGEAFF TGCAGCGTTGAAGGGGGGGGGCCGGGGGAAGCTTTCTTT
. TRBJ2-1 . TRBV18 CASSLDPKEQFF TGTGCCAGCTCACTTGATCCCAAGGAGCAGTTCTTC